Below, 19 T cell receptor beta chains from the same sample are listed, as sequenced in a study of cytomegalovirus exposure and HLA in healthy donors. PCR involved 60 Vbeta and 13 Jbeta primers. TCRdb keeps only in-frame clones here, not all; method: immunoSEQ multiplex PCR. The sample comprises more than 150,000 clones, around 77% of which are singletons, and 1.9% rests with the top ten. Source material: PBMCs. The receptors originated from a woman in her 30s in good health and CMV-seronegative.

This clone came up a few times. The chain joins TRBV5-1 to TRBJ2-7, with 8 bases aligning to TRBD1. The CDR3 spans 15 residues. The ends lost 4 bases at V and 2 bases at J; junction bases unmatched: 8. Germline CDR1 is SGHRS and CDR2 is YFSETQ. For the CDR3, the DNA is TGCGCCAGCAGCAAAAGGACAGGGTCTACCTACGAGCAGTACTTC. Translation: CASSKRTGSTYEQYF.

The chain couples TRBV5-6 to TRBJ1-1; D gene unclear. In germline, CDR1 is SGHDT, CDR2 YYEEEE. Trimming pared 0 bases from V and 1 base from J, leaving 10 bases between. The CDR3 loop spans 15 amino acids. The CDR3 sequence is CASSLETGQNTEAFF. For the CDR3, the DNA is TGTGCCAGCAGCTTGGAGACTGGCCAGAACACTGAAGCTTTCTTT.

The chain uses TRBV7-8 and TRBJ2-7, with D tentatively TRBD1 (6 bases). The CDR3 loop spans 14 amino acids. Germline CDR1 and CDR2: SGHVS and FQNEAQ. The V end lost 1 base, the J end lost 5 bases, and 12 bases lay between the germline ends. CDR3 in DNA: TGTGCCAGCAGCTTAGTGGACAGAATGAACGAGCAGTACTTC. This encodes CASSLVDRMNEQYF.

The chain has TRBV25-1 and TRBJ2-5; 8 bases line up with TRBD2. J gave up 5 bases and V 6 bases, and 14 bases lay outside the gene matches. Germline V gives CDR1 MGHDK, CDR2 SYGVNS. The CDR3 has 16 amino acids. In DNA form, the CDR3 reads TGTGCCAGCAGGGACCATTCGGGGGGGGCCGGTGAGACCCAGTACTTC. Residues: CASRDHSGGAGETQYF.

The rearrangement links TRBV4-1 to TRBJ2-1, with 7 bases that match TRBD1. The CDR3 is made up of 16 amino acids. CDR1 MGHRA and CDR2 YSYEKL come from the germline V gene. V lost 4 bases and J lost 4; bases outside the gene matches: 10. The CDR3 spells CASSLHGTETYNEQFF. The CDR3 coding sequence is TGCGCCAGCAGCCTTCATGGGACAGAGACTTACAATGAGCAGTTCTTC.

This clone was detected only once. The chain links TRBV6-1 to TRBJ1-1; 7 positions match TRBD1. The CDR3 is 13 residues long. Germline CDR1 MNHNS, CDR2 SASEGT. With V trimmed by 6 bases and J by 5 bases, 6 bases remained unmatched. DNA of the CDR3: TGTGCCAGCAGGGAGACAGGGTTAACTGAAGCTTTCTTT. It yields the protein CASRETGLTEAFF.

The CDR3 loop is CASSAAGGSYEQYF. The DNA for the CDR3 is TGTGCCAGCAGCGCGGCAGGGGGCTCCTACGAGCAGTACTTC. V usage is TRBV7-3 and J usage is TRBJ2-7, with TRBD1 matching 7 bases. This CDR3 comprises 14 residues. V gave up 5 bases and J gave up 0 bases; unmatched junction bases: 4. CDR1 is SGHTA and CDR2 is FQGTGA in the germline V gene.

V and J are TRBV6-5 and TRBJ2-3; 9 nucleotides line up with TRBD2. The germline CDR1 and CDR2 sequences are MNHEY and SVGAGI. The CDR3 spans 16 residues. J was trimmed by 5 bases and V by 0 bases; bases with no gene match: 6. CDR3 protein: CASSYSMAGGEDTQYF. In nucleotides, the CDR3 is TGTGCCAGCAGTTACTCGATGGCGGGGGGGGAAGATACGCAGTATTTT.

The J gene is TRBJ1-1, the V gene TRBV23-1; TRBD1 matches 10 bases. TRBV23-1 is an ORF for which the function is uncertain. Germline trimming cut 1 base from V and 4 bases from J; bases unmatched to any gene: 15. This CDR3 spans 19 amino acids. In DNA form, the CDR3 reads TGCGCCAGCAGTCAATACAAGCCGGGACAGGGGATGTTGAGCACTGAAGCTTTCTTT. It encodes CASSQYKPGQGMLSTEAFF.

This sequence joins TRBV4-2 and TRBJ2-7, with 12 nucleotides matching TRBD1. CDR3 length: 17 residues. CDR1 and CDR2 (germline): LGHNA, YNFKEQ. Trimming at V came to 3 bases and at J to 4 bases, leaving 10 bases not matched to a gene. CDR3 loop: CASSQDGRDRGLYEQYF. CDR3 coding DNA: TGTGCCAGCAGCCAGGACGGCAGGGACAGGGGGCTGTACGAGCAGTACTTC.

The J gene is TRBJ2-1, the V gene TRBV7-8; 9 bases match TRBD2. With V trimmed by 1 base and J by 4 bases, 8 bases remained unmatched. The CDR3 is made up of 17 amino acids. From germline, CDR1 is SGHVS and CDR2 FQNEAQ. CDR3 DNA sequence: TGTGCCAGCAGCTTAGGGTTGGCGGGGGGGCCTTACAATGAGCAGTTCTTC. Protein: CASSLGLAGGPYNEQFF.

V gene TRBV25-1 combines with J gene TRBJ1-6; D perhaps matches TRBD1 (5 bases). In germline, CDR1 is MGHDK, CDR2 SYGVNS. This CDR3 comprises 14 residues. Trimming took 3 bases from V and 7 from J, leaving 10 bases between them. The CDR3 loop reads CASSETVLNSPLHF. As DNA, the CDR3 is TGTGCCAGCAGTGAGACAGTGCTAAATTCACCCCTCCACTTT.

In DNA, the CDR3 is TGTGCCAGTAGTATGGACGGACAGGGGTATAATTCACCCCTCCACTTT. This encodes CASSMDGQGYNSPLHF. The V gene is TRBV19, the J gene TRBJ1-6, with 9 bases that match TRBD1. The trim removed 3 bases at V and 4 bases at J, leaving 4 bases unmatched. The length of the CDR3 is 16 residues. Germline CDR1 is LNHDA and CDR2 is SQIVND (reference sequence). Supplemented by reference TRBV19 and TRBJ1-6, the full variable domain reads DGGITQSPKYLFRKEGQNVTLSCEQNLNHDAMYWYRQDPGQGLRLIYYSQIVNDFQKGDIAEGYSVSREKKESFPLTVTSAQKNPTAFYLCASSMDGQGYNSPLHFGNGTRLTVT.

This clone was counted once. CDR3 sequence: CAITNSLNTEAFF. The CDR3 DNA is TGTGCCATCACTAACAGTTTGAACACTGAAGCTTTCTTT. V usage is TRBV10-3 and J usage is TRBJ1-1; no clear D gene. V was trimmed by 7 bases and J by 0 bases, leaving 9 bases between them. In germline, CDR1 is ENHRY, CDR2 SYGVKD. CDR3 length: 13 amino acids.

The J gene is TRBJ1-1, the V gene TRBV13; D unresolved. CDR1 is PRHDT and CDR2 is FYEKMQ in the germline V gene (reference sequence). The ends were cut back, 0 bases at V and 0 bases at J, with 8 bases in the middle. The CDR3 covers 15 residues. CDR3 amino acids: CASSLGASLNTEAFF. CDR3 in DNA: TGTGCCAGCAGCTTAGGAGCGAGTCTGAACACTGAAGCTTTCTTT. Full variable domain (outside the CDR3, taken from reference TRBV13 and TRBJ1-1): AAGVIQSPRHLIKEKRETATLKCYPIPRHDTVYWYQQGPGQDPQFLISFYEKMQSDKGSIPDRFSAQQFSDYHSELNMSSLELGDSALYFCASSLGASLNTEAFFGQGTRLTVV.

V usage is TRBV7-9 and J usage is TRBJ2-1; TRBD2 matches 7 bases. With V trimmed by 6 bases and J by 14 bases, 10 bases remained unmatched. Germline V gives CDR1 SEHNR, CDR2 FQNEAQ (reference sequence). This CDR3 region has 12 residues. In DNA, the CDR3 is TGTGCCAGCAGTTCTAGCGGTCGTTCGGAGTTCTTC. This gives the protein CASSSSGRSEFF.

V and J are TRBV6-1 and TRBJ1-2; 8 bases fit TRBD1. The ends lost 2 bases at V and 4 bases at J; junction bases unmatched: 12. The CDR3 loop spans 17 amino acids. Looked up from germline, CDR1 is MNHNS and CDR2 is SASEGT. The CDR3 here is CASSEMVRGLRIYGYTF. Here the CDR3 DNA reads TGTGCCAGCAGTGAAATGGTCAGGGGGCTTCGTATCTATGGCTACACCTTC.

CDR3 sequence: CASSRGGGNEQFF. The CDR3 bases are TGTGCCAGCAGCCGGGGGGGAGGGAATGAGCAGTTCTTC. V and J are TRBV6-4 and TRBJ2-1, with 8 bases matching TRBD2. The CDR3 has 13 residues. Germline lookup yields CDR1 MRHNA and CDR2 SNTAGT. The V gene end was trimmed by 6 bases and the J gene end by 7 bases; junction bases not matched to a gene: 5.

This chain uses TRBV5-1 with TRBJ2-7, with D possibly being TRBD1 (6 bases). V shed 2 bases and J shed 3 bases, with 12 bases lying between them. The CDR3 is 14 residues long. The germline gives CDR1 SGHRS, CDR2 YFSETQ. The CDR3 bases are TGCGCCAGCAGCTTAGCGACAGGCCGCTACGAGCAGTACTTC. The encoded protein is CASSLATGRYEQYF.